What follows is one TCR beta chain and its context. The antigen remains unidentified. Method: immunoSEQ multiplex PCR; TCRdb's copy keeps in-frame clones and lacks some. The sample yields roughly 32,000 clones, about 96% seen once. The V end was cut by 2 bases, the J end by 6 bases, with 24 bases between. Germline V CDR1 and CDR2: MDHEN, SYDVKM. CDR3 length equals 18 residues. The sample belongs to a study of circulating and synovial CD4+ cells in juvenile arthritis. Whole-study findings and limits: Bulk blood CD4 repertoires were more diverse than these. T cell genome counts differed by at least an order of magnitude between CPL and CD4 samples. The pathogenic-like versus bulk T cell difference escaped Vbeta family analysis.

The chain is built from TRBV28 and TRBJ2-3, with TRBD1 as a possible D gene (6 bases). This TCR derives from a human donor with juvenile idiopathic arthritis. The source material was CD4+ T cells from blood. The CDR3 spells CASSLLRDKSLNKDTQYF. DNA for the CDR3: TGTGCCAGCAGTTTACTCCGGGACAAATCGCTTAATAAGGATACGCAGTATTTT.